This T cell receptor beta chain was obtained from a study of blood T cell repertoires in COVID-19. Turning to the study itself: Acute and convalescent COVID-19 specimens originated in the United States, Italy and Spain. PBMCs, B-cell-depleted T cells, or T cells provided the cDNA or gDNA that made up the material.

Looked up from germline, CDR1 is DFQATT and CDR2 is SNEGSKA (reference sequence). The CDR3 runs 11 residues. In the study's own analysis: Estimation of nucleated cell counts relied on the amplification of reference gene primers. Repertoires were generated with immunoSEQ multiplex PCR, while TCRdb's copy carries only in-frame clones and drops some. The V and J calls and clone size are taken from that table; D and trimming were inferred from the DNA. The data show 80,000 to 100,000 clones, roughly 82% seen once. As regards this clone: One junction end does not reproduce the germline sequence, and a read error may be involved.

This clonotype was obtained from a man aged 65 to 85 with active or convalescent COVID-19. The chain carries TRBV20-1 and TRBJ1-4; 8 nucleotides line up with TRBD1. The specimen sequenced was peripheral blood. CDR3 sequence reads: CSARHGQGTVF. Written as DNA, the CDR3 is TGCAGTGCTAGACATGGACAGGGTACGGTTTTT.